Presented here are 29 T cell receptor beta chains from one specimen sequenced in a study of T cell responses to AZD1222 COVID-19 vaccine. TCRdb keeps only in-frame clones here, not all; method: immunoSEQ multiplex PCR. Of fewer than 250,000 clones in the sample, more than 85% were seen once. The sample here was peripheral blood, taken on day 0 of MenACWY control vaccination. The receptors originated from an adult in good health.

The chain uses TRBV6-1 and TRBJ2-5, with no clear D. Germline V gene data show CDR1 as MNHNS and CDR2 as SASEGT. This CDR3 has 12 residues. The V end lost 3 bases, the J end lost 2 bases, and 4 bases lay between the germline ends. This chain's CDR3 is CASSEQQETQYF. The CDR3 nucleotides read TGTGCCAGCAGTGAGCAGCAAGAGACCCAGTACTTC.

This sequence joins TRBV7-8 and TRBJ2-1; D uncertain. Germline V gene sequence: CDR1 SGHVS, CDR2 FQNEAQ. This CDR3 region has 15 residues. The ends were cut back, 0 bases at V and 0 bases at J, with 6 bases in the middle. The CDR3 spells CASSLASSSYNEQFF. CDR3 nucleotide sequence: TGTGCCAGCAGCTTAGCTAGTAGCTCCTACAATGAGCAGTTCTTC. Drawing the rest from reference TRBV7-8 and TRBJ2-1, the complete variable domain is GAGVSQSPRYKVAKRGQDVALRCDPISGHVSLFWYQQALGQGPEFLTYFQNEAQLDKSGLPSDRFFAERPEGSVSTLKIQRTQQEDSAVYLCASSLASSSYNEQFFGPGTRLTVL.

The sample holds one count of this clone. V gene TRBV24-1 combines with J gene TRBJ1-1; TRBD1 matches 8 bases. The CDR3 extends over 13 amino acids. J was trimmed by 7 bases and V by 7 bases; bases with no gene match: 7. Germline-derived CDR1 and CDR2 are KGHDR and SFDVKD. The CDR3 sequence is CATRETGAIEAFF. As DNA, the CDR3 is TGTGCCACCAGAGAGACAGGGGCGATTGAAGCTTTCTTT.

The chain employs TRBV30 and TRBJ2-2; possibly TRBD2 for D (6 bases). CDR3 length: 15 amino acids. Trimming shortened V by 1 base and J by 7 bases, and 16 bases separated the two germline ends. Germline assignment: CDR1 GTSNPN and CDR2 SVGIG (reference sequence). CDR3 sequence reads: CAWSGGESLSGELFF. The CDR3 coding sequence is TGTGCCTGGAGTGGGGGGGAATCCCTTAGCGGGGAGCTGTTTTTT. The full variable domain, with the rest looked up from reference TRBV30 and TRBJ2-2, is SQTIHQWPATLVQPVGSPLSLECTVEGTSNPNLYWYRQAAGRGLQLLFYSVGIGQISSEVPQNLSASRPQDRQFILSSKKLLLSDSGFYLCAWSGGESLSGELFFGEGSRLTVL.

The chain links TRBV4-2 to TRBJ2-1; 8 bases line up with TRBD2. Per germline, CDR1 LGHNA and CDR2 YNFKEQ. V lost 2 bases to trimming and J lost 5 bases; unmatched junction nucleotides: 8. The CDR3 has 16 amino acids. For the CDR3, the DNA is TGTGCCAGCAGCCAAAGCGGGAGCGGGGGTAACAATGAGCAGTTCTTC. This translates into CASSQSGSGGNNEQFF.

The V call is TRBV5-6, the J call TRBJ1-3; the match to TRBD1 covers 9 bases. The CDR3 length is 19 residues. V lost 4 bases, J lost 4 bases, and 18 bases stayed unmatched. Germline CDR1 SGHDT, CDR2 YYEEEE. The CDR3 region is CASSPAAPVDRGRGNTIYF. The DNA of the CDR3 is TGTGCCAGCAGCCCTGCCGCCCCCGTTGACAGGGGGAGAGGAAACACCATATATTTT.

The J gene is TRBJ2-5, the V gene TRBV3-1 (or the pseudogene TRBV3-2); the D gene is possibly TRBD2 (5 bases). The ends were cut back, 5 bases at V and 5 bases at J, with 12 bases in the middle. Germline V CDR1 and CDR2: LGHDT, YNNKEL (reference sequence). There are 13 residues in the CDR3. The CDR3 here is CASSTARGETQYF. In DNA, the CDR3 is TGTGCCAGCAGCACGGCCCGAGGGGAGACCCAGTACTTC.

The chain employs TRBV7-9 and TRBJ1-6; D unclear. Germline assignment: CDR1 SEHNR and CDR2 FQNEAQ (reference sequence). The CDR3 loop spans 12 amino acids. V lost 3 bases and J lost 5, with 2 bases in between. The chain's CDR3 is CASSLNNSPLHF. The CDR3, as DNA: TGTGCCAGCAGCTTGAATAATTCACCCCTCCACTTT.

This rearrangement joins TRBV2 to TRBJ2-5; 11 bases fit TRBD2. With V trimmed by 7 bases and J by 4 bases, 11 bases remained unmatched. The CDR3 extends over 16 amino acids. Germline V gene data show CDR1 as SNHLY and CDR2 as FYNNEI. The CDR3 region is CASMGSSGGGVETQYF. DNA for the CDR3: TGTGCCAGCATGGGGAGTAGCGGGGGGGGTGTAGAGACCCAGTACTTC.

The V gene is TRBV4-2, the J gene TRBJ1-2; D unresolved. V was cut by 0 bases and J by 4 bases, with 15 bases left in between. The CDR3 loop spans 16 amino acids. Germline CDR1 reads LGHNA; CDR2 reads YNFKEQ. CDR3 protein: CASSQERLGIGYGYTF. The CDR3 bases are TGTGCCAGCAGCCAAGAACGTCTGGGTATCGGCTATGGCTACACCTTC.

The chain employs TRBV7-9 and TRBJ1-1, with D uncertain. Germline lookup yields CDR1 SEHNR and CDR2 FQNEAQ (reference sequence). Trimming took 0 bases from V and 1 from J, leaving 6 bases between them. CDR3 length: 14 residues. The CDR3 spells CASSLAPGNTEAFF. Here the CDR3 DNA reads TGTGCCAGCAGCTTAGCGCCCGGGAACACTGAAGCTTTCTTT.

The chain couples TRBV5-1 to TRBJ1-5; D gene uncertain. The CDR3 extends over 13 amino acids. V lost 1 base and J 7 bases, leaving 9 bases between the germline ends. From germline, CDR1 is SGHRS and CDR2 YFSETQ. CDR3 sequence reads: CASSLSPEQPQHF. The CDR3 DNA reads TGCGCCAGCAGCTTGTCCCCGGAGCAGCCCCAGCATTTT.

The chain joins TRBV5-1 to TRBJ2-7; D unclear. The CDR3 is made up of 13 amino acids. Trimming took 5 bases from V and 2 from J, leaving 11 bases between them. The germline V gene has CDR1 SGHRS and CDR2 YFSETQ. The CDR3 region is CASSLSGTYEQYF. As DNA, the CDR3 is TGCGCCAGCAGTCTAAGTGGGACCTACGAGCAGTACTTC. The full variable domain, its missing parts supplied by reference TRBV5-1 and TRBJ2-7, is KAGVTQTPRYLIKTRGQQVTLSCSPISGHRSVSWYQQTPGQGLQFLFEYFSETQRNKGNFPGRFSGRQFSNSRSEMNVSTLELGDSALYLCASSLSGTYEQYFGPGTRLTVT.

The chain is built from TRBV9 and TRBJ2-2; D is unclear. Trimming pared 6 bases from V and 4 bases from J, leaving 10 bases between. The CDR3 has 13 residues. CDR1 and CDR2 (germline): SGDLS, YYNGEE. CDR3 protein: CASNPTGTGELFF. The CDR3 region has the DNA TGTGCCAGCAATCCGACGGGCACCGGGGAGCTGTTTTTT.

The rearrangement joins TRBV6-5 to TRBJ1-2; possible D gene TRBD1, 6 bases. Trimming cost V 6 bases and J 4 bases, with 18 bases left between them. The CDR3 totals 15 residues. Germline CDR1 reads MNHEY; CDR2 reads SVGAGI. CDR3 sequence reads: CASRDQGQSGYGYTF. The DNA of the CDR3 is TGTGCCAGCAGGGACCAGGGGCAGTCTGGCTATGGCTACACCTTC.

The rearrangement joins TRBV19 to TRBJ1-5; D uncertain. With 7 bases removed from V and 0 bases from J, the gap between germline ends came to 13 bases. The length of the CDR3 is 15 residues. Germline loops: CDR1 LNHDA, CDR2 SQIVND (reference sequence). The CDR3 coding sequence is TGTGCCAGTACCGCCACCTGGGGTAGCAATCAGCCCCAGCATTTT. This translates into CASTATWGSNQPQHF.

The chain links TRBV29-1 to TRBJ1-1; D ambiguous. This CDR3 is built from 14 residues. Trimming removed 6 bases at V and 0 bases at J, with 14 bases between. The germline V gene encodes CDR1 SQVTM and CDR2 ANQGSEA. CDR3 DNA: TGCAGCGTCATGTATCCGGGAATGAACACTGAAGCTTTCTTT. Its translation: CSVMYPGMNTEAFF. The full variable domain, with the rest looked up from reference TRBV29-1 and TRBJ1-1, is SAVISQKPSRDICQRGTSLTIQCQVDSQVTMMFWYRQQPGQSLTLIATANQGSEATYESGFVIDKFPISRPNLTFSTLTVSNMSPEDSSIYLCSVMYPGMNTEAFFGQGTRLTVV.

The CDR3 DNA reads TGTGCCAGTAGTATTCGCAGGGGAGAGACCCAGTACTTC. It yields the protein CASSIRRGETQYF. The chain couples TRBV19 to TRBJ2-5; D is possibly TRBD1 (6 bases). Germline lookup yields CDR1 LNHDA and CDR2 SQIVND (reference sequence). V was trimmed by 3 bases and J by 4 bases, leaving 9 bases between them. This CDR3 is built from 13 residues.

This chain connects TRBV24-1 to TRBJ2-1; 13 nucleotides match TRBD2. The CDR3 length is 13 residues. V shed 9 bases, J shed 5 bases, and the junction held 0 bases outside the gene matches. Germline V gives CDR1 KGHDR, CDR2 SFDVKD. CDR3 nucleotides: TGTGCCACCGGACTAGCGGGAGACAATGAGCAGTTCTTC. Residues: CATGLAGDNEQFF.

V gene TRBV2 combines with J gene TRBJ1-1; possibly TRBD1 for D (5 bases). Trimming took 6 bases from V and 5 from J, leaving 13 bases between them. This CDR3 comprises 13 residues. Germline assignment: CDR1 SNHLY and CDR2 FYNNEI. CDR3 coding DNA: TGTGCCAGCAGGATCGACAGTGGGACTGAAGCTTTCTTT. Translated, it gives CASRIDSGTEAFF.

The CDR3 DNA follows: TGTGCCAGCAGCCAGGGGGAAGGGGCCCATCAGCCCCAGCATTTT. Protein sequence: CASSQGEGAHQPQHF. The chain carries TRBV7-8 and TRBJ1-5, with 7 bases matching TRBD1. The CDR3 is 15 amino acids. Germline CDR1 and CDR2: SGHVS and FQNEAQ. The V segment lost 5 bases and the J segment 5 bases; nucleotides outside the gene matches: 9.

The chain links TRBV10-3 to TRBJ2-7; 8 nucleotides align to TRBD1. The CDR3 extends over 17 amino acids. The germline gives CDR1 ENHRY, CDR2 SYGVKD. Unmatched junction bases numbered 20, after V lost 7 bases and J lost 6 bases. CDR3 bases: TGTGCCATCAAGAACCGGGACAGGCTGAACGGGGGAGGCGAGCAGTACTTC. Its protein is CAIKNRDRLNGGGEQYF.

V and J are TRBV19 and TRBJ1-5, with TRBD1 identical over 10 bases. The CDR3 totals 14 residues. J gave up 2 bases and V 10 bases, and 5 bases lay outside the gene matches. The germline CDR1 and CDR2 sequences are LNHDA and SQIVND (reference sequence). CDR3 in amino acids: CATRQGAGNQPQHF. The CDR3 DNA reads TGTGCCACCCGACAGGGGGCCGGCAATCAGCCCCAGCATTTT.

The genes are TRBV6-1 and TRBJ1-6; no clear D. The ends were cut back, 3 bases at V and 2 bases at J, with 8 bases in the middle. Per the germline V gene, CDR1 is MNHNS and CDR2 is SASEGT. This CDR3 has 15 residues. The DNA for the CDR3 is TGTGCCAGCAGTGAGTTTGGGCCCTATAATTCACCCCTCCACTTT. It encodes CASSEFGPYNSPLHF.

This chain uses TRBV6-5 with TRBJ1-2, with TRBD1 matching over 7 bases. The CDR3 is made up of 13 amino acids. V shed 6 bases and J 7 bases; nucleotides not matched to a gene: 8. CDR1 is MNHEY, CDR2 SVGAGI, per germline. The CDR3 loop reads CASRQDRVGGYTF. The CDR3 DNA sequence: TGTGCCAGCAGACAAGACAGGGTCGGTGGCTACACCTTC.

J is TRBJ2-5 and V is TRBV18; maybe TRBD2 (6 bases). Germline CDR1 and CDR2: KGHSH and LQKENI. V was trimmed by 3 bases and J by 5 bases, leaving 10 bases between them. The CDR3 totals 13 residues. The CDR3 is CASSPRLEETQYF. CDR3 nucleotide sequence: TGTGCCAGCTCACCCAGACTAGAGGAGACCCAGTACTTC. Supplemented by reference TRBV18 and TRBJ2-5, the full variable domain reads NAGVMQNPRHLVRRRGQEARLRCSPMKGHSHVYWYRQLPEEGLKFMVYLQKENIIDESGMPKERFSAEFPKEGPSILRIQQVVRGDSAAYFCASSPRLEETQYFGPGTRLLVL.

The chain is built from TRBV5-1 and TRBJ1-3; no clear D. CDR3 length: 14 residues. Germline CDR1 is SGHRS and CDR2 is YFSETQ. V shed 2 bases and J shed 4 bases, with 10 bases lying between them. The CDR3 DNA is TGCGCCAGCAGCTTCCGGAACATAGGAAACACCATATATTTT. Protein product: CASSFRNIGNTIYF.

In its sample, this clone was seen once. J is TRBJ1-1 and V is TRBV2; D is ambiguous. Germline-derived CDR1 and CDR2 are SNHLY and FYNNEI. The CDR3 extends over 13 amino acids. V was shortened by 6 bases and J by 4 bases, with 12 bases between the two germline ends. The CDR3 protein is CASRLSESTEAFF. The CDR3 DNA reads as TGTGCCAGCAGGCTTTCCGAGAGCACTGAAGCTTTCTTT. Full variable domain (missing parts from reference TRBV2 and TRBJ1-1): EPEVTQTPSHQVTQMGQEVILRCVPISNHLYFYWYRQILGQKVEFLVSFYNNEISEKSEIFDDQFSVERPDGSNFTLKIRSTKLEDSAMYFCASRLSESTEAFFGQGTRLTVV.

The chain combines TRBV30 with TRBJ1-3; a possible D gene is TRBD1 (5 bases). The CDR3 consists of 14 residues. CDR1 is GTSNPN, CDR2 SVGIG, per germline (reference sequence). V lost 4 bases to trimming and J lost 1 base, with 11 bases between them. The CDR3 nucleotides read TGTGCCTGGATAGCAGGGTCTTCTGGAAACACCATATATTTT. It is translated as CAWIAGSSGNTIYF.